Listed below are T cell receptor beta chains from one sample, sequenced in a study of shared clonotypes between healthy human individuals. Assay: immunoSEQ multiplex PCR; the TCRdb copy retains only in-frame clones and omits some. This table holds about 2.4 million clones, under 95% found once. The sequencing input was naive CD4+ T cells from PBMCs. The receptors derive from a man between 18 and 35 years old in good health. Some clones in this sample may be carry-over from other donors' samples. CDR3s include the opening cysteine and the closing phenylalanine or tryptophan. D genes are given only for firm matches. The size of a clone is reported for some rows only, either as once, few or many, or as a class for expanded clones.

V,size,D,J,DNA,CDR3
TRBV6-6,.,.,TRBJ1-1,TGTGCCAGCAGCCTCCTTGGACTTGAAGCTTTCTTT,CASSLLGLEAFF
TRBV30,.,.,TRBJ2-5,TGTGCCTGGTCTCCCGGTCCCAGTTCGTCCCAGTACTTC,CAWSPGPSSSQYF
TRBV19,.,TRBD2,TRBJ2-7,TGTGCCAGCCGAATAGCGGGAGGATACGAGCAGTACTTC,CASRIAGGYEQYF
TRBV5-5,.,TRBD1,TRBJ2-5,TGTGCCAGCAGCTTATGGACAGGGGAAGGGGAGACCCAGTACTTC,CASSLWTGEGETQYF
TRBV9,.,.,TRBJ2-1,TGTGCCAGCAGCAACTCTTTGGGCAATGAGCAGTTCTTC,CASSNSLGNEQFF
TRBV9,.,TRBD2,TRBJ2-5,TGTGCCAGCAGCGAGGGACTAGCTTGGGGGGAGACCCAGTACTTC,CASSEGLAWGETQYF
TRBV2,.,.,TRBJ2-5,TGTGCCAGCAGCCCGTCGCGGGGGCTGTTGGAGACCCAGTACTTC,CASSPSRGLLETQYF
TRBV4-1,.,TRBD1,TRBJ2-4,TGCGCCAGCAGCCAAGGGTTTGCCGACAGGGGGATAGCCAAAAACATTCAGTACTTC,CASSQGFADRGIAKNIQYF
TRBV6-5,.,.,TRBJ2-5,TGTGCCAGCAGTACCTACGGGGAGCCCCAAGAGACCCAGTACTTC,CASSTYGEPQETQYF
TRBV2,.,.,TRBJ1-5,TGTGCCAGCAACGGGGTTGGCAATCAGCCCCAGCATTTT,CASNGVGNQPQHF
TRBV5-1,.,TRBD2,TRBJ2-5,TGCGCCAGCAGGGCGACTAGCGGGGCCCTTAGAGAGACCCAGTACTTC,CASRATSGALRETQYF
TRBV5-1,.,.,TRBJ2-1,TGCGCCAGCTCACAAGGACCTCACAATGAGCAGTTCTTC,CASSQGPHNEQFF
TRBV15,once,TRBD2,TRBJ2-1,TGTGCCACCAGCAGCCTAGCGGGAGTTGTCGATGAGCAGTTCTTC,CATSSLAGVVDEQFF
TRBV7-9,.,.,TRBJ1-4,TGTGCCAGCAGCTTAGTGCCACAGGGAGGAGGTGAAAAACTGTTTTTT,CASSLVPQGGGEKLFF
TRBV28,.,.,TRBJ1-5,TGTGCCAGCAGTTTGGCGGGAGATAATCAGCCCCAGCATTTT,CASSLAGDNQPQHF
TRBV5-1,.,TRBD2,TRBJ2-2,TGCGCCAGCAGCTTGGTACTAGCGGGAGAAACCGGGGAGCTGTTTTTT,CASSLVLAGETGELFF
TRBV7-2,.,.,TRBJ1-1,TGTGCCAGCAGCACAACCACCATGAACACTGAAGCTTTCTTT,CASSTTTMNTEAFF
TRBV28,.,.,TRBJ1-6,TGTGCCAGCAACGGAAAAGGGAGCTCCTATAATTCACCCCTCCACTTT,CASNGKGSSYNSPLHF
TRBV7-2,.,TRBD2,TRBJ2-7,TGTGCCAGCAGCTTATCCAGCGGGAGGACCATCGAGCAGTACTTC,CASSLSSGRTIEQYF
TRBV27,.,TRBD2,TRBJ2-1,TGTGCCAGCAGTTCCATTAGCGGGAGTTATGGAAATGAGCAGTTCTTC,CASSSISGSYGNEQFF
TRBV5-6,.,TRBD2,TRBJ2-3,TGTGCCAGCAGCCCCCGGACTAGCCGGGGAACAGATACGCAGTATTTT,CASSPRTSRGTDTQYF
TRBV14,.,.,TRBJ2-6,TGTGCCAGCACCCAGAGGGGGGCTGGGGCCAACGTCCTGACTTTC,CASTQRGAGANVLTF
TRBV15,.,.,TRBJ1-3,TGTGCCACCAGCAGAGAGGGCAGAACACTGAGGGGAAACACCATATATTTT,CATSREGRTLRGNTIYF
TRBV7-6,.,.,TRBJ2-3,TGTGCCAGCAGCTTTGGGTCCGGTACGCAGTATTTT,CASSFGSGTQYF
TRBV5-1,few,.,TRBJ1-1,TGCGCCAGCAGCTTGCAGGCAGGCCTAGACACTGAAGCTTTCTTT,CASSLQAGLDTEAFF
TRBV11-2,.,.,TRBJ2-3,TGTGCCAGCAGCCTAGGACAGTTTACAGATACGCAGTATTTT,CASSLGQFTDTQYF
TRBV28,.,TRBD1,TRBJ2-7,TGTGCCAGCAGCACCCCCGGGGACAGGGTATCCTACGAGCAGTACTTC,CASSTPGDRVSYEQYF
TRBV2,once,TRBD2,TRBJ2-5,TGTGCCAGCAGTGAAGGGTTAGCGGGAGTGGAGACCCAGTACTTC,CASSEGLAGVETQYF
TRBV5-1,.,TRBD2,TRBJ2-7,TGCGCCAGCAGCTTATTAGCGGGGGCGCCCTACGAGCAGTACTTC,CASSLLAGAPYEQYF
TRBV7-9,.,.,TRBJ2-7,TGTGCCAGCACAAACACCAGGACCTACGAGCAGTACTTC,CASTNTRTYEQYF
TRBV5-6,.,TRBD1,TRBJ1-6,TGTGCCAGCAGCTCGGCAGGGGGCTCCTATAATTCACCCCTCCACTTT,CASSSAGGSYNSPLHF
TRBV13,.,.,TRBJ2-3,TGTGCCAGCAGCTTTACCTGGACGGGCCTTAGCACAGATACGCAGTATTTT,CASSFTWTGLSTDTQYF
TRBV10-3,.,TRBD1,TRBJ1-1,TGTGCCATCAGGGAGAGGACCGGGACAGGGGTCACTGAAGCTTTCTTT,CAIRERTGTGVTEAFF
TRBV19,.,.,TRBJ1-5,TGTGCCAGTAGTATTGGGCGGGTGGGAAGTGAACCCCAGCATTTT,CASSIGRVGSEPQHF
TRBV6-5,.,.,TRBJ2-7,TGTGCCAGCAGTTATGCAGGGAACGGCTACGAGCGGTACTTC,CASSYAGNGYERYF
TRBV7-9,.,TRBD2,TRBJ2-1,TGTGCCAGCAGCTTACCTCTAGCGGGAGCGTTTGAGCAGTTCTTC,CASSLPLAGAFEQFF
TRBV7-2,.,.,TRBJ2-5,TGTGCCAGCAGCTCGTCGCGGAACATGGGTGAGACCCAGTACTTC,CASSSSRNMGETQYF
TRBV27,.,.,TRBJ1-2,TGTGCCAGCAGTTCTAAAGGCCATTCGTCGGGTTGGGGCTATGGCTACACCTTC,CASSSKGHSSGWGYGYTF
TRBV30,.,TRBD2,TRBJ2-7,TGTGCCTGGGATGCCGGGACTAGCGGGACTAGCGAGCAGTACTTC,CAWDAGTSGTSEQYF
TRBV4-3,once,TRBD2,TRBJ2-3,TGCGCCAGCAGCCAAGGGGTCGAGCGGGGAGGAGGGACAGATACGCAGTATTTT,CASSQGVERGGGTDTQYF
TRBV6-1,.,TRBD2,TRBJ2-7,TGTGCCAGCGCAGAGCGGGGAACCTACGAGCAGTACTTC,CASAERGTYEQYF
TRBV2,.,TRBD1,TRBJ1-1,TGTGCCAGCAGCTTGACAGGGATTATGAACACTGAAGCTTTCTTT,CASSLTGIMNTEAFF
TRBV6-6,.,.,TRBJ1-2,TGTGCCAGCAGTTACTCTTCCGGTAACTATGGCTACACCTTC,CASSYSSGNYGYTF
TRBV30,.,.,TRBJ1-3,TGTGCCGCTAAGTCGGGATACTTAAACACCATATATTTT,CAAKSGYLNTIYF
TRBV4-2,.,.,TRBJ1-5,TGTGCCAGCAGCCAAGTTGAACAGATCAATCAGCCCCAGCATTTT,CASSQVEQINQPQHF